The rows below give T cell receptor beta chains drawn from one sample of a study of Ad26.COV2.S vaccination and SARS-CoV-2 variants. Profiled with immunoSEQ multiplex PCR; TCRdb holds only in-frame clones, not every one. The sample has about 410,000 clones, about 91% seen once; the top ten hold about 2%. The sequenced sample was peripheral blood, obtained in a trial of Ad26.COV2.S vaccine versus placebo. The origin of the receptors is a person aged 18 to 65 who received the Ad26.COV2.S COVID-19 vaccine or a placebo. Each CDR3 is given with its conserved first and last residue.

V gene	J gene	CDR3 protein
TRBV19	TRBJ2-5	CASSVRETQYF
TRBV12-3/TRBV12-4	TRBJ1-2	CASSFEGSGYTF
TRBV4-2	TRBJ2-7	CASSHQQGGPYEQYF
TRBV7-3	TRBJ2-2	CASSSEAGELFF
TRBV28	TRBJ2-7	CASSSVGESSYEQYF
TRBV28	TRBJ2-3	CASSEISGRRDTQYF
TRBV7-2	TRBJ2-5	CASSTYRGTPYF
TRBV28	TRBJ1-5	CASSLLGLGRNQPQHF
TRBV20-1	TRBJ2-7	CSASPPTSGSFYEQYF
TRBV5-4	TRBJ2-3	CASSPRSSGGADTQYF
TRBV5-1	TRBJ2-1	CASSLGLAGGYGNEQFF
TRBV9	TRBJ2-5	CASSVGSGQETQYF
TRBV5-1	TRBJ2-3	CASSFRGHPTDTQYF
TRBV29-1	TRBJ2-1	CSVAQVRVNEQFF
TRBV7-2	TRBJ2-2	CASSLGLRLQNTGELFF
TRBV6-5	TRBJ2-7	CASWPTGHFYEQYF
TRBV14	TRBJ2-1	CASSQDLLLAGVSNEQFF
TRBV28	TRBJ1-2	CASISGLYGYTF
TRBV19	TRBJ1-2	CASSFGDREGYGYTF
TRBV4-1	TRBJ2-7	CASSHPGLQAGEQYF
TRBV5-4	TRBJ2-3	CASSSGLATQYF
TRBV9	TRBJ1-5	CASSVGSDPGNQPQHF
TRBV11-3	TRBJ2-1	CASSLVRGGGNEQFF
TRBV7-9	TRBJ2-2	CASLDGDWELFF
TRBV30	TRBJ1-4	CAWSVGSEKLFF
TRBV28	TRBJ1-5	CASSLGGRSQPQHF
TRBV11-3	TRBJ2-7	CASSQTSGSYEQYF
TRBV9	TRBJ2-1	CASSVMETSGRGEQFF
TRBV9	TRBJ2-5	CASSVQGGNKETQYF
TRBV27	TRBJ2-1	CASSLPPLGLNEQFF
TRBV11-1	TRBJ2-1	CASSLAAGGSYNEQFF
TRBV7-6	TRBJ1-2	CASSLHRDADYGYTF
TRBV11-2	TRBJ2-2	CASSLGGNTGELFF
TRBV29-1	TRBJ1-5	CSVVDRASQPQHF
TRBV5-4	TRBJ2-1	CASSLRTGRALDEQFF
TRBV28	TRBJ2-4	CASSFGLAGGLNIQYF
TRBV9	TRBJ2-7	CASSVVLAGGEQYF
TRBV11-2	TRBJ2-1	CASSGGSSLLQFF
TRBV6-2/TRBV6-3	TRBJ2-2	CASSLNDGSVAGELFF
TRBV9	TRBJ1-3	CASSRGVSSGNTIYF
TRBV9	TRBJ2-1	CASSPRLAGNYNEQFF